This T cell receptor (beta chain) was identified during a study of blood T cells in healthy people across ages. Points on this clonotype: Its antigen is unknown. The junction differs from germline at one of its ends, possibly a read error.

A second about 6 to 12 cycle PCR used barcoded and J-beta primers. Researchers report that a template-switch adaptor with 12 random nucleotides tagged each cDNA molecule. Each CDR3 protein gets one entry after TCRdb re-called the 5' RACE reads with MiXCR. The sample carries over 1,500,000 distinct CDR3 sequences, 30% to 40% recorded once. Healthy Caucasian individuals from Russia aged roughly 6 to 100 were enrolled as donors. The V gene's germline CDR1 is SQVTM and CDR2 ANQGSEA. This CDR3 is 13 amino acids long. Study-wide results and caveats: Observed TCR beta diversity per million T cells went down as age went up. This fall followed a roughly linear course with age. Researchers said unsorted PBMCs prevented a conclusive naive versus antigen-experienced comparison.

The clonotype was recovered from a human donor in good health. Material: blood. This chain connects TRBV29-1 to TRBJ1-5; 10 bases fit TRBD1. This chain's CDR3 is CSVETGGNQPHHF. CDR3 DNA: TGCAGCGTTGAGACAGGGGGCAATCAGCCCCATCATTTT.